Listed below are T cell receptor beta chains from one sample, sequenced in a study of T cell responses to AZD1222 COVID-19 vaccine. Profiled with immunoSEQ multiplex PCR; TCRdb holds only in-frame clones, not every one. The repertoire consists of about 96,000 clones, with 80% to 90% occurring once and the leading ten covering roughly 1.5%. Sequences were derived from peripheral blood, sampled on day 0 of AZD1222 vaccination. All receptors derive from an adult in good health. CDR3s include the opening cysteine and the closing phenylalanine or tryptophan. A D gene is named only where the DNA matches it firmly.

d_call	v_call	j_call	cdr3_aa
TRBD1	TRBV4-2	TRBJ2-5	CASSQDILGQYQETQYF
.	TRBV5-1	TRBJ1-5	CASSLVIQPSNQPQHF
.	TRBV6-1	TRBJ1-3	CASSGLGTITGNTIYF
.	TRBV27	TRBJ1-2	CASRTPPSGYTF
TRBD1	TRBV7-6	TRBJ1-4	CASSKGGTGGFEKLFF
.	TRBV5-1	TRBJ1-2	CASSLGGGPNGYTF
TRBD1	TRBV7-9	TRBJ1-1	CASSLESRDRGLTGTEAFF
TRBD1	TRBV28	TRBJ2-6	CASTTGGSGANVLTF
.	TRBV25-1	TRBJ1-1	CASRPLGAEAFF
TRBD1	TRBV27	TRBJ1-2	CASTYTGTGGYGYTF
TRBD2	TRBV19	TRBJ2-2	CASRGLAGNTGELFF
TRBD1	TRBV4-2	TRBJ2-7	CASSPGDRDSYEQYF
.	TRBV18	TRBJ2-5	CASSQGELQETQYF
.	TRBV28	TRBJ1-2	CASSFSRKGTRYTF